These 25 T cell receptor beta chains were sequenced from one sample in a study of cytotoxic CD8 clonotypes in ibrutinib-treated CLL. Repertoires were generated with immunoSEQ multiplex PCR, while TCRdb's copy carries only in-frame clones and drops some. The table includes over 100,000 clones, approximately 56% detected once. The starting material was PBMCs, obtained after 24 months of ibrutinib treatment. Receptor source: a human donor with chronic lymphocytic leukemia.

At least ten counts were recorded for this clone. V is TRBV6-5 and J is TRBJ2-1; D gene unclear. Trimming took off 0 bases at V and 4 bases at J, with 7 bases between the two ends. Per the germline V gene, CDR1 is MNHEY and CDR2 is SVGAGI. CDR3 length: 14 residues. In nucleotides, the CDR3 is TGTGCCAGCAGTTACTCGATAGAATACAATGAGCAGTTCTTC. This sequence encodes CASSYSIEYNEQFF.

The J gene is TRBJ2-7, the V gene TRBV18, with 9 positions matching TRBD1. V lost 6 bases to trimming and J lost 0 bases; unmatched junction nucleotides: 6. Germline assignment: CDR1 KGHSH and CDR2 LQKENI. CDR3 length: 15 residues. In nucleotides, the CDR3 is TGTGCCAGCTCTACCGGGACAGGGCGCTCCTACGAGCAGTACTTC. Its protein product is CASSTGTGRSYEQYF.

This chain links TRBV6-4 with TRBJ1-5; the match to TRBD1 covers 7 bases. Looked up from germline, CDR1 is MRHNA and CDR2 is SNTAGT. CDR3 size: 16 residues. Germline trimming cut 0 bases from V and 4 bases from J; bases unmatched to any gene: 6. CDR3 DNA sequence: TGTGCCAGCAGTGACTCCGGGACAGACGATAATCAGCCCCAGCATTTT. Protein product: CASSDSGTDDNQPQHF.

The DNA for the CDR3 is TGTGCCTGGAGTAGGGGGTGGGGTAGCAATCAGCCCCAGCATTTT. Its protein product is CAWSRGWGSNQPQHF. The rearrangement uses TRBV30 and TRBJ1-5; maybe TRBD1 (6 bases). The V gene lost 2 bases and the J gene lost 0 bases, with 11 bases spanning the gap. The CDR3 covers 15 residues. CDR1 GTSNPN and CDR2 SVGIG come from the germline V gene (reference sequence).

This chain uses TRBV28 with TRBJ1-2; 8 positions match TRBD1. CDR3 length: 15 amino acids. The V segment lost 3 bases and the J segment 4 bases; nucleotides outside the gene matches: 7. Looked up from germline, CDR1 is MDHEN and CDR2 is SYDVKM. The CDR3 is CASSFTSGGAYGYTF. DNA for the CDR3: TGTGCCAGCAGTTTCACCTCAGGGGGCGCCTATGGCTACACCTTC.

CDR3 protein: CAILSTGTTYEQYF. The CDR3 DNA is TGTGCCATTCTGTCGACAGGTACTACCTACGAGCAGTACTTC. The chain carries TRBV6-1 and TRBJ2-7, with D maybe TRBD1 (6 bases). CDR1 MNHNS and CDR2 SASEGT come from the germline V gene. Trimming shortened V by 10 bases and J by 2 bases, and 18 bases separated the two germline ends. The CDR3 consists of 14 residues.

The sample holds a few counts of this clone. The CDR3 protein is CASSVGGTVENEQYF. DNA of the CDR3: TGTGCCAGCAGTGTCGGAGGGACTGTAGAGAACGAGCAGTACTTC. This chain links TRBV25-1 with TRBJ2-7; D may be TRBD2 (6 bases). The CDR3 covers 15 residues. From germline, CDR1 is MGHDK and CDR2 SYGVNS. V dropped 4 bases and J dropped 5 bases, with 18 bases sitting between them.

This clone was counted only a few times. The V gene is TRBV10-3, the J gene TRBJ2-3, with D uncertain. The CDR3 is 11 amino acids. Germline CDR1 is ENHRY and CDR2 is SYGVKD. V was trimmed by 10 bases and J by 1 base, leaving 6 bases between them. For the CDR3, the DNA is TGTGCCACCACGGGCACAGATACGCAGTATTTT. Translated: CATTGTDTQYF.

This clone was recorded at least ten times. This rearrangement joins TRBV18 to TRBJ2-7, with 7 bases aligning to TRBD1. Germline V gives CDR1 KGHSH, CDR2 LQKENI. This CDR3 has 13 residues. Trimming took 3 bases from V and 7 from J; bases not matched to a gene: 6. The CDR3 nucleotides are TGTGCCAGCTCACCTGCAGGGGGTCTAGAGCAGTACTTC. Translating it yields CASSPAGGLEQYF.

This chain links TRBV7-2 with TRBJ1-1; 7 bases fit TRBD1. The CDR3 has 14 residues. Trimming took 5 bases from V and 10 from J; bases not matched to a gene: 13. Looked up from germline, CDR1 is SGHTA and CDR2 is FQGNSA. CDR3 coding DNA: TGTGCCAGCAGCCCAGGGACAGTCGGTCGGGGAGCTTTCTTT. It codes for CASSPGTVGRGAFF.

In DNA form, the CDR3 reads TGTGCCAGCAGGAAGTCGGAGGGGGTGGAGACCCAGTACTTC. Its translation: CASRKSEGVETQYF. V is TRBV7-8 and J is TRBJ2-5; either TRBD1 or TRBD2 may fit D (6 bases each). Germline values: CDR1 SGHVS, CDR2 FQNEAQ. Trimming cost V 6 bases and J 5 bases, with 16 bases left between them. The CDR3 contains 14 residues.

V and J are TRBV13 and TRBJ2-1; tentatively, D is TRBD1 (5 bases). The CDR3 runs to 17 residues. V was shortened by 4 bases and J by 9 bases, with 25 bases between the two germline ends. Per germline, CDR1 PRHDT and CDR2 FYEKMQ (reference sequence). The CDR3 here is CASSSSVRGASWREQFF. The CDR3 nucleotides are TGTGCCAGCAGCTCGTCGGTAAGGGGCGCCTCTTGGCGTGAGCAGTTCTTC.

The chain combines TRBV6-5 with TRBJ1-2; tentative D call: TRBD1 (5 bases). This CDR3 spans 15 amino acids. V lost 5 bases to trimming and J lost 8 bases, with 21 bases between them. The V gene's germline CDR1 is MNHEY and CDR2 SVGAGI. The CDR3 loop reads CASSTISGPFEGYTF. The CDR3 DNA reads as TGTGCCAGCAGTACCATATCGGGGCCCTTTGAGGGCTACACCTTC.

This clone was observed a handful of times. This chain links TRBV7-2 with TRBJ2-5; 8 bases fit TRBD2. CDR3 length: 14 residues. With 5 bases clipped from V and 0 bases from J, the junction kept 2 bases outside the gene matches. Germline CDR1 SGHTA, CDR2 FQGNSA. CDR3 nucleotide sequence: TGTGCCAGCAGCCGCGGGGGGTACCAAGAGACCCAGTACTTC. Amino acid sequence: CASSRGGYQETQYF.

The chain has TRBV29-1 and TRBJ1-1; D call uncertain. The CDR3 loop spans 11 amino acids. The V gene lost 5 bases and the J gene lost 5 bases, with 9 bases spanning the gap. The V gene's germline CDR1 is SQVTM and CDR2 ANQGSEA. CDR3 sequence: CSVWGGTEAFF. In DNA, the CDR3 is TGCAGCGTTTGGGGAGGAACTGAAGCTTTCTTT.

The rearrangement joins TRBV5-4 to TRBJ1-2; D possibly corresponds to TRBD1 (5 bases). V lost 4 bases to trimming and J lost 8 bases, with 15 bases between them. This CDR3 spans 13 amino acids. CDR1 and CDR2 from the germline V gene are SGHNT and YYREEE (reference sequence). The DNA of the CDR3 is TGTGCCAGCAGCCTTTTCGGGACCCGGGGCTACACCTTC. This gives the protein CASSLFGTRGYTF. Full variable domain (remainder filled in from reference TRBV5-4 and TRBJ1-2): ETGVTQSPTHLIKTRGQQVTLRCSSQSGHNTVSWYQQALGQGPQFIFQYYREEENGRGNFPPRFSGLQFPNYSSELNVNALELDDSALYLCASSLFGTRGYTFGSGTRLTVV.

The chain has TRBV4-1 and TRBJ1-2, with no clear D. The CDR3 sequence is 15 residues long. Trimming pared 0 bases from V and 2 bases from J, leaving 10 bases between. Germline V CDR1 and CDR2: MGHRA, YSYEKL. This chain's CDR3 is CASSQDEEKNYGYTF. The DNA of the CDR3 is TGCGCCAGCAGCCAAGATGAAGAGAAAAACTATGGCTACACCTTC.

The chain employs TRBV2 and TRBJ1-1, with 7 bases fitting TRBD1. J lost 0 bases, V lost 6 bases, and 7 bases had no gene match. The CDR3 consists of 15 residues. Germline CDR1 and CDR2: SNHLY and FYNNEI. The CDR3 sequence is CASRGATGVNTEAFF. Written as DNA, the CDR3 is TGTGCCAGCAGGGGTGCTACAGGGGTGAACACTGAAGCTTTCTTT.

As DNA, the CDR3 is TGTGCCAGCAGTGAGGGGGGGTGGGTGAATTCACCCCTCCACTTT. Translated, it gives CASSEGGWVNSPLHF. The V gene is TRBV6-1, the J gene TRBJ1-6; D is possibly TRBD1 (5 bases). Germline values: CDR1 MNHNS, CDR2 SASEGT. The ends were cut back, 3 bases at V and 7 bases at J, with 13 bases in the middle. This CDR3 spans 15 amino acids.

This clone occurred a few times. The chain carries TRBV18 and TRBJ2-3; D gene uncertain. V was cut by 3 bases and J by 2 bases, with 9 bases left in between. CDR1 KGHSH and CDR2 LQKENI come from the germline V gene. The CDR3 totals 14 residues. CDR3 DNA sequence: TGTGCCAGCTCACCTTGGGCCTCCACAGATACGCAGTATTTT. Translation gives CASSPWASTDTQYF.

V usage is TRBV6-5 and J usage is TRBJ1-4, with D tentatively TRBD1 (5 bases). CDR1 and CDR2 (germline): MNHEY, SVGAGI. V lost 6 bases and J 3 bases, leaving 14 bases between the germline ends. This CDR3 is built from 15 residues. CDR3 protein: CASRPRQSPNEKLFF. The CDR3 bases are TGTGCCAGCAGGCCAAGACAGTCCCCTAATGAAAAACTGTTTTTT.

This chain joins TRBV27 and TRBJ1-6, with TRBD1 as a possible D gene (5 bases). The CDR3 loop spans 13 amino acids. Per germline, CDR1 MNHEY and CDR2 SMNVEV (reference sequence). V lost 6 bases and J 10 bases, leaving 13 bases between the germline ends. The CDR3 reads CASSQYRRSPLHF. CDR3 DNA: TGTGCCAGCAGCCAGTACAGGCGGTCACCCCTCCACTTT.

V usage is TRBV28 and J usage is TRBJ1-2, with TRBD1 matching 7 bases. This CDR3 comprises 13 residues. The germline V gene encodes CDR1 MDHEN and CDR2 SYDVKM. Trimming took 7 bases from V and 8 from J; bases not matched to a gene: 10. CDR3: CASIFSGTVGYTF. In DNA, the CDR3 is TGTGCCAGCATCTTTTCGGGGACAGTGGGCTACACCTTC.

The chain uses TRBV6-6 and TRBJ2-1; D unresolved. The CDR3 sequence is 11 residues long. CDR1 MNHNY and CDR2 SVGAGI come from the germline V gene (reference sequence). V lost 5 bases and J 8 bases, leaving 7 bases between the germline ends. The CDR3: CASSRSHEQFF. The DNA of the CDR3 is TGTGCCAGCAGTAGGTCCCATGAGCAGTTCTTC.

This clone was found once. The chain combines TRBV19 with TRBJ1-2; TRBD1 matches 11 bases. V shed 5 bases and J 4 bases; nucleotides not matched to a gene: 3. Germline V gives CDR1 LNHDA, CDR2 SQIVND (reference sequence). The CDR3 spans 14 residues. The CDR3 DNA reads TGTGCCAGTAGTCGGACAGGGGGCTCCTATGGCTACACCTTC. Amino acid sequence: CASSRTGGSYGYTF.